These T cell receptor beta chains were read from a single sample in a study of TIL therapy for anti-PD-1-resistant metastatic lung cancer. The protocol was immunoSEQ multiplex PCR, while the TCRdb copy is restricted to in-frame clones and leaves out a portion. The table includes 55,000 to 70,000 clones, more than 75% detected once. Source: blood, taken at baseline. Receptor source: a person between 25 and 79 years old with non-small cell lung cancer. CDR3s include the opening cysteine and the closing phenylalanine or tryptophan. Some rows mark clone size as missing; the rest say once, few, many or name a class of expanded clone.

V	J	size	length	CDR3
TRBV30	TRBJ1-2	NA	14	CAWSVRDRANGYTF
TRBV30	TRBJ1-1	NA	13	CAWSVRGSTEAFF
TRBV11-1	TRBJ1-1	once	15	CASSPTLDRNTEAFF
TRBV2	TRBJ2-1	NA	15	CASSVYRDRVREQFF
TRBV15	TRBJ1-3	NA	15	CATSSDRGSGNTIYF
TRBV5-6	TRBJ1-5	NA	12	CASSVDNQPQHF
TRBV6-5	TRBJ2-3	NA	16	CASSYGLAGETDTQYF
TRBV19	TRBJ2-1	NA	12	CATQSAYNEQFF
TRBV11-2	TRBJ1-1	NA	14	CASSATGKGAEAFF
TRBV19	TRBJ2-1	NA	11	CASGGYNEQFF
TRBV2	TRBJ2-1	once	15	CASYTGTFSGNEQFF
TRBV11-2	TRBJ1-3	NA	16	CASSVLRGSSGNTIYF
TRBV24-1	TRBJ1-1	once	13	CATSETGQTAAFF
TRBV5-8	TRBJ2-5	NA	13	CASSTIDQETQYF
TRBV27	TRBJ1-5	once	13	CASSFRMEQPQHF
TRBV12-3/TRBV12-4	TRBJ2-1	once	12	CASSFGHNEQFF
TRBV11-2	TRBJ1-3	NA	16	CASSARDRKTGNTIYF
TRBV9	TRBJ2-3	NA	14	CASSVSGVTDTQYF
TRBV6-5	TRBJ2-3	NA	15	CASSYCQGGTDTQYF
TRBV2	TRBJ1-1	few	12	CASSRFHVVAFF
TRBV30	TRBJ2-1	NA	14	CAWALGGAHNEQFF
TRBV10-3	TRBJ2-1	NA	10	CAIGQGVKFF
TRBV5-6	TRBJ1-5	NA	18	CASSMLGQGSDSNQPQHF
TRBV2	TRBJ2-2	NA	14	CASRGRGNTGELFF
TRBV10-3	TRBJ2-7	NA	14	CAISRDRGSNEQYF
TRBV7-2	TRBJ2-7	NA	15	CASSSPGTGPYEQYF
TRBV6-5	TRBJ2-7	NA	12	CASMTRVFEQYF
TRBV27	TRBJ2-1	NA	16	CASSSGQTFPYNEQFF
TRBV24-1	TRBJ2-3	NA	17	CATSGTAGGRGTDTQYF
TRBV7-9	TRBJ2-3	NA	16	CASSVTTTLGTDTQYF
TRBV30	TRBJ1-2	NA	16	CAWSLAGKTIGYGYTF
TRBV27	TRBJ2-2	NA	14	CASSSTGSDGELFF
TRBV5-1	TRBJ2-1	NA	16	CASDESVGRSYNEQFF
TRBV11-2	TRBJ2-3	NA	16	CASSLWTESLIDTQYF
TRBV4-2	TRBJ2-2	NA	18	CASSQDIDVRSRAGELFF
TRBV5-1	TRBJ2-5	NA	16	CASSLSGGRTKETQYF
TRBV7-9	TRBJ2-5	NA	13	CASTLALQETQYF
TRBV7-2	TRBJ1-5	NA	15	CASSSDGLGNQPQHF
TRBV9	TRBJ2-5	once	15	CASSGEGSRVETQYF